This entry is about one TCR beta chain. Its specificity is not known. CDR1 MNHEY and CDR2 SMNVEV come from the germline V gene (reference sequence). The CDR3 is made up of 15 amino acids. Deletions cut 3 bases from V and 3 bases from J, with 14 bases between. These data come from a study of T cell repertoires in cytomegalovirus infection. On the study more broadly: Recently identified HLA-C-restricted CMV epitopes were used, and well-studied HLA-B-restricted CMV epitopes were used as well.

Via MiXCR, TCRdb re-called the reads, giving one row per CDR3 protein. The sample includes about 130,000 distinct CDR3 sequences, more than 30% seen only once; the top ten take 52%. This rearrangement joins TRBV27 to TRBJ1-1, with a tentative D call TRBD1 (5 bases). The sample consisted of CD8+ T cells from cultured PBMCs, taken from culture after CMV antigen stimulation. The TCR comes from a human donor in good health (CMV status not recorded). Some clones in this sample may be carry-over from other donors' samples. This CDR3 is CASSLGRIPDTEAFF. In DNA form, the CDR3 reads TGTGCCAGCAGTTTGGGACGCATCCCTGACACTGAAGCTTTCTTT.